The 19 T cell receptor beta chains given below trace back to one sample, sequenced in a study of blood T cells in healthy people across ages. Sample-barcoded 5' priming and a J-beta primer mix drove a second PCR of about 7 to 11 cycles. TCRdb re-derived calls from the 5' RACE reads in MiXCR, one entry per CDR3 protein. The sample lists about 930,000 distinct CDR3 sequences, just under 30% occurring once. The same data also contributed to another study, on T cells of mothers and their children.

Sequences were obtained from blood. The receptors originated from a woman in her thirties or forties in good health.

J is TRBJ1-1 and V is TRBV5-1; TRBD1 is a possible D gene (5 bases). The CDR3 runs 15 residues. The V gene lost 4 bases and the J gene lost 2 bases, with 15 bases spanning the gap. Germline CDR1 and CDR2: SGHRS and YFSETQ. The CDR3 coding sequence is TGCGCCAGCAGCCGGCCGGACACGGTCAACACTGAAGCTTTCTTT. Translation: CASSRPDTVNTEAFF.

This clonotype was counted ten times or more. In DNA, the CDR3 is TGCGCCAGCAGCCAAGAAGGGACAGGCCGCGAGCAGTACTTC. Protein: CASSQEGTGREQYF. The V and J genes are TRBV4-1 and TRBJ2-7; 8 bases match TRBD1. V shed 0 bases and J 6 bases; nucleotides not matched to a gene: 4. CDR1 and CDR2 from the germline V gene are MGHRA and YSYEKL. This CDR3 contains 14 residues.

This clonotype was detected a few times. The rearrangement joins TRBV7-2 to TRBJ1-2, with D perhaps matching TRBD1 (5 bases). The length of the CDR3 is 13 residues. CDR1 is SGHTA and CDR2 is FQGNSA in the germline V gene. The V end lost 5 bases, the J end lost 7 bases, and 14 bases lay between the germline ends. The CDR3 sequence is CASSPGMGVGYTF. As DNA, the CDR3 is TGTGCCAGCAGCCCAGGCATGGGGGTTGGCTACACCTTC.

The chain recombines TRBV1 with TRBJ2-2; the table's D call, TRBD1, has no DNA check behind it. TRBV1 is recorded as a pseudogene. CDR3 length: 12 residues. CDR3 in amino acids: CTSSPAHGELFF. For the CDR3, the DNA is TGCACCAGCAGCCCCGCCCACGGGGAGCTGTTTTTT.

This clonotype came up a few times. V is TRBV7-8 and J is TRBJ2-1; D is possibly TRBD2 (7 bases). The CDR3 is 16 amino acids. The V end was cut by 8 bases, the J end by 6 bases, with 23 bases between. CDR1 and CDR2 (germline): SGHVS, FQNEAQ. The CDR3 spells CASLNEWGGQPNEQFF. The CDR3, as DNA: TGTGCCAGCCTCAATGAATGGGGGGGGCAGCCCAATGAGCAGTTCTTC.

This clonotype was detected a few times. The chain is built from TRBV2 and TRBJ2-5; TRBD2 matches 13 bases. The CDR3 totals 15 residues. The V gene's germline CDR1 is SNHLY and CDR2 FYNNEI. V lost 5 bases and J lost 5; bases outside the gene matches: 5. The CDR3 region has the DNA TGTGCCAGCAGTAAGACTAGCGGGGGGTACGAGACCCAGTACTTC. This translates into CASSKTSGGYETQYF.

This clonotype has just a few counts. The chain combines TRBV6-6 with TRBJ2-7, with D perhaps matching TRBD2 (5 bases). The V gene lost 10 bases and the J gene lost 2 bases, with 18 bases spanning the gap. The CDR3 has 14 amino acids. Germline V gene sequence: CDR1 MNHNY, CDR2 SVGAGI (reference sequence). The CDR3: CATHEGTRAYEQYF. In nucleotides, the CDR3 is TGTGCCACCCACGAGGGCACGCGGGCCTACGAGCAGTACTTC.

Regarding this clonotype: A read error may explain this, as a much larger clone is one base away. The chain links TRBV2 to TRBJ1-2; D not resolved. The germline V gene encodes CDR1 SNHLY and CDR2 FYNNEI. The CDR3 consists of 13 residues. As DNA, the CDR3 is TGTGCCAGCAGGGAAGGCAGAAACTATGGCTACACCTTC. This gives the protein CASREGRNYGYTF.

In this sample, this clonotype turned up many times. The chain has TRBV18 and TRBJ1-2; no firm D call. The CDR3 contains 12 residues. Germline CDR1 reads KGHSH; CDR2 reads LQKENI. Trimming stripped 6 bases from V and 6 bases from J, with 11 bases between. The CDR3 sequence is CASSQDGNGYTF. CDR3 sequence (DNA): TGTGCCAGCTCGCAGGACGGCAATGGCTACACCTTC.

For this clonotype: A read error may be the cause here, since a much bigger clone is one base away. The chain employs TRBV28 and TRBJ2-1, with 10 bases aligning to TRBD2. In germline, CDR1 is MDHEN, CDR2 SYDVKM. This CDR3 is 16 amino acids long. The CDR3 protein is CANSPWTSGTYNEQFF. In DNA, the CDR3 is TGTGCCAACAGTCCCTGGACTAGCGGTACCTACAATGAGCAGTTCTTC.

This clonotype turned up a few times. CDR3 DNA: TGTGCCAGCAGCCAAGATCCAGCGGGGTTTAAGGCAGATACGCAGTATTTT. Translation gives CASSQDPAGFKADTQYF. The V call is TRBV3-1, the J call TRBJ2-3; 7 nucleotides agree with TRBD2. The CDR3 is 17 amino acids. The trim removed 0 bases at V and 4 bases at J, leaving 10 bases unmatched. Germline V gene data show CDR1 as LGHDT and CDR2 as YNNKEL (reference sequence).

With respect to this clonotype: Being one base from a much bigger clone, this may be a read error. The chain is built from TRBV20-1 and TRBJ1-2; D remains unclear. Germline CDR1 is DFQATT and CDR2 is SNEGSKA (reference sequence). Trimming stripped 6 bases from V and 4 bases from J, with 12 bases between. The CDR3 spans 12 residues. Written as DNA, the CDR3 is TGCAGTGCCGAGAACTGGATCTATGGCTACACCTTC. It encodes CSAENWIYGYTF.

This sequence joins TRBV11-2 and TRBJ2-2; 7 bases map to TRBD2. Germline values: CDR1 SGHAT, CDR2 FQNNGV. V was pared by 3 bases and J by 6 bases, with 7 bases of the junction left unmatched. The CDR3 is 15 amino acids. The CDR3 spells CASSLLQGGAGELFF. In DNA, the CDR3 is TGTGCCAGCAGCTTGCTTCAGGGAGGGGCCGGGGAGCTGTTTTTT.

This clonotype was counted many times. CDR3 nucleotides: TGTGCCAGCAGTATGACTAGCGGGGCCTACAATGAGCAGTTCTTC. Translated, it gives CASSMTSGAYNEQFF. This chain uses TRBV6-2 or TRBV6-3 with TRBJ2-1; 11 positions agree with TRBD2. This CDR3 region has 15 residues. J lost 2 bases, V lost 5 bases, and 2 bases had no gene match. Germline-derived CDR1 and CDR2 are MNHEY and SVGEGT.

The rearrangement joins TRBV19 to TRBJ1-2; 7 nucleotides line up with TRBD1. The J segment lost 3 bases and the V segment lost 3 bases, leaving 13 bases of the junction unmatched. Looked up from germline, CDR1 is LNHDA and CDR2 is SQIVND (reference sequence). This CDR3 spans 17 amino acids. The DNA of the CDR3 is TGTGCCAGTAGTATCGCTGGGACAGAGGCAGTGTACTATGGCTACACCTTC. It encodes CASSIAGTEAVYYGYTF.

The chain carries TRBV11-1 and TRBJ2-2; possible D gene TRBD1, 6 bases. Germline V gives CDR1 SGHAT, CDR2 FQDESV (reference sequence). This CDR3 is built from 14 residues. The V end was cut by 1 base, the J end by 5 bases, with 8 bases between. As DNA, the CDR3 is TGTGCCAGCAGCTTAGACAGGGAAACCGGGGAGCTGTTTTTT. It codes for CASSLDRETGELFF.

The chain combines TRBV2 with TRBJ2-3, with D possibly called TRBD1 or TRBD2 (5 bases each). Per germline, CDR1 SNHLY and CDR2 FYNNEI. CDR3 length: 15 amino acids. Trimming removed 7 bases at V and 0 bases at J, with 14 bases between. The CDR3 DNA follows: TGTGCCAGCAAGAGGGGTGACAGAAGCACAGATACGCAGTATTTT. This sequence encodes CASKRGDRSTDTQYF.

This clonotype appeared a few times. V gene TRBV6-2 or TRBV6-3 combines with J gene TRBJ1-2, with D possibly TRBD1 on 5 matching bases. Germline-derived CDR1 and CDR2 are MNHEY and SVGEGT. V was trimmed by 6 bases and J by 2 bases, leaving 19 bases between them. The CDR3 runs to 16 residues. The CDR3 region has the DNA TGTGCCAGCAGCCATGACCCCGGGACTGCCAACTATGGCTACACCTTC. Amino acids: CASSHDPGTANYGYTF.

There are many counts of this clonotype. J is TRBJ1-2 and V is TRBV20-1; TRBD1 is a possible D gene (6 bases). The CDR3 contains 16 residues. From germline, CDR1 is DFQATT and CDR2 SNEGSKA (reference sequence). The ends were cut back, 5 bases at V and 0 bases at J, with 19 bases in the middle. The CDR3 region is CSAGGGLTGANYGYTF. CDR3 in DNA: TGCAGTGCTGGGGGCGGTCTCACTGGGGCTAACTATGGCTACACCTTC.